This T cell receptor beta chain was sequenced for a study of CD8 T cells in Susac syndrome. Germline V lookup: CDR1 SGDLS, CDR2 YYNGEE. The CDR3 covers 13 residues. V shed 3 bases and J shed 5 bases, with 8 bases lying between them. RNA, at about 0.45 to 1 ug, was reverse transcribed with random hexamers. TCRdb reprocessed the immunoSEQ multiplex PCR reads with MiXCR, giving one entry per CDR3 protein. The sample lists 210,000 or so distinct CDR3 sequences; less than 95% were seen once. The clonotype was recovered from a human donor with Susac syndrome. The specimen sequenced was CD4+ T cells from PBMCs. V and J are TRBV9 and TRBJ2-2, with D hard to call. DNA for the CDR3: TGTGCCAGCAGCGAACGTGGAACCGGGGAGCTGTTTTTT. The encoded protein is CASSERGTGELFF.